This T cell receptor (beta chain) stems from a study of cytomegalovirus exposure and HLA in healthy donors. Findings and limits, study-wide: An analysis was carried out at a later point. It showed that HLA-associated TCR beta chains were more clonally expanded than equally common non-associated chains. Cytomegalovirus association was listed for 170 or so TCR beta chains. Most of the CMV-associated TCR beta chains (in a later analysis) appeared to be HLA-restricted.

The primer mix had 60 Vbeta and 13 Jbeta primers. Original data processing: Later analysis identified 65 million to 80 million unique TCR beta chains, approximately 10 million shared. TCRdb's table, derived via immunoSEQ multiplex PCR, lists solely in-frame clones and lacks some. D and trimming come from the DNA, and the V and J calls and clone size come from that table. The sample consists of some 170,000 clones, roughly four fifths of them appearing once. On this clone: Its target is unknown. Its ends do not fully match the called genes, so a read error is possible.

This receptor was identified in a young woman in good health and CMV-seronegative. Specimen: PBMCs.

The CDR3 DNA is TGTTCCAGCAGCTTAGGACAGGGCGGTACTGAAGCTTTCTTT. Translation: CSSSLGQGGTEAFF. V and J are TRBV7-9 and TRBJ1-1, with 8 bases lining up with TRBD1. CDR3 length equals 14 residues. Germline assignment: CDR1 SEHNR and CDR2 FQNEAQ (reference sequence).